This entry describes one T cell receptor (beta chain). In this sample, this clonotype turned up many times. The antigen it recognizes is unknown. No clone much larger than this one lies a single base away; base qualities are absent. This entry belongs to a study of early T cells in non-severe SARS-CoV-2 infection (dated by TCRdb to about 2021). Looking at the study overall: Because TCR sequencing was done on bulk RNA from unsorted whole blood, the alpha and beta chains could not be paired.

Results the study describes overall, beyond this receptor: VDJdb matching was skewed toward anti-spike CD8 responses and likely underestimated virus-specific expansions, missing private and CD4 specificities.

Libraries came from 5' RACE. Sequenced on a NextSeq 500. To correct for sequencing error and PCR bias, the TCR library protocol tagged individual cDNA molecules with unique molecular identifiers. Both TCR alpha and beta chains were sequenced, and tight co-correlation was observed between alpha and beta sequence abundances in each sample. Regarding the original processing steps: Decombinator V4 was used to perform V gene, J gene and CDR3 annotation of TCR sequences. TCRs were defined as expanded if a significant change between any two time points was detected under a Poisson model with p below 0.0001. TCR abundances were normalised to the total number of TCRs sequenced per sample and were expressed as counts per million. MAIT TCRs were defined by TRAV1-2 paired with TRAJ12, TRAJ20 or TRAJ33, and iNKT TCRs by TRAV10 paired with TRAJ18. VDJdb, accessed 1 November 2021, was searched for CMV, EBV and SARS-CoV-2 annotated TCRs, with TCRs annotated for multiple antigens excluded. TCRdb trimmed the raw reads at Q25, called clones with MiXCR and kept productive beta chains. Every entry covers one CDR3 protein and lists the most common genes and DNA from its rows. TCRdb, not the authors, supplied the V and J calls. This sample has tens of thousands of distinct CDR3 sequences in its table, and about 9.7% of those were observed once. Around 4% of the sample goes to the ten largest clones.

Unmatched junction bases come to 9, with V trimmed by 7 bases and J by 6 bases. From cysteine to phenylalanine, the CDR3 is 15 amino acids long. The only DNA kept is the CDR3, 45 bases in frame from the first base. CDR1 KGHDR and CDR2 SFDVKD are derived from the germline V gene. This was a case-control study nested in a cohort of healthcare workers in London, UK, who had nasopharyngeal swab PCR tests and blood samples taken every week. Healthcare workers were recruited between 23 and 31 March 2020, during the week of the UK lockdown, and were followed weekly for up to roughly 15 weeks. Sequenced material: whole blood. This clonotype was sampled from an adult who was a healthcare worker with PCR-confirmed SARS-CoV-2 infection or an uninfected control (not recorded which). The rearrangement joined TRBV24-1 to TRBJ2-1, with 9 central nucleotides matching TRBD1. The CDR3 region: CATREGTGTGNEQFF. The DNA reads as follows: TGTGCCACCAGGGAGGGGACAGGGACGGGCAATGAGCAGTTCTTC.